These T cell receptor beta chains were read from a single sample in a study of cytomegalovirus exposure and HLA in healthy donors. Sequenced by immunoSEQ multiplex PCR; TCRdb stores in-frame clones only, minus some. Of more than 110,000 clones listed, 76% are singletons. Source material: PBMCs. Receptor source: a man aged 18 to 29 in good health and CMV-seronegative. The CDR3 runs from the conserved cysteine through the conserved F or W. Fields, in order: D gene, J gene, V gene, clone size, CDR3 length, CDR3 protein, CDR3 DNA. The D gene is left open where the match is weak. The size entry is marked missing in some rows and otherwise reads once, few, many or a size class.

D: TRBD2; J: TRBJ2-1; V: TRBV5-8; size: .; length: 14; CDR3: CASRGRGRGYEQFF; DNA: TGTGCCAGCAGGGGCCGCGGGAGGGGCTATGAGCAGTTCTTC
D: .; J: TRBJ1-1; V: TRBV6-6; size: once; length: 14; CDR3: CASRAGRLNTEAFF; DNA: TGTGCCAGCAGAGCAGGGCGCCTGAACACTGAAGCTTTCTTT
D: TRBD2; J: TRBJ2-7; V: TRBV10-1; size: few; length: 13; CDR3: CASSEAGRDEQYF; DNA: TGCGCCAGCAGTGAGGCAGGGAGGGACGAGCAGTACTTC
D: .; J: TRBJ1-5; V: TRBV19; size: .; length: 13; CDR3: CASSIWPNQPQHF; DNA: TGTGCCAGTAGTATATGGCCGAATCAGCCCCAGCATTTT
D: .; J: TRBJ2-5; V: TRBV7-8; size: .; length: 14; CDR3: CASSYSGQQETQYF; DNA: TGTGCCAGCAGCTACAGCGGACAGCAAGAGACCCAGTACTTC
D: .; J: TRBJ1-1; V: TRBV19; size: few; length: 15; CDR3: CASSIDGRATAEAFF; DNA: TGTGCCAGTAGTATAGACGGCAGAGCGACGGCTGAAGCTTTCTTT
D: TRBD1; J: TRBJ1-2; V: TRBV9; size: .; length: 15; CDR3: CASSETPDRGPGYTF; DNA: TGTGCCAGCAGCGAGACACCGGACAGGGGTCCTGGCTACACCTTC
D: TRBD1; J: TRBJ1-2; V: TRBV19; size: few; length: 14; CDR3: CASSARDRGLGYTF; DNA: TGTGCCAGTAGTGCCCGGGACAGGGGGTTGGGCTACACCTTC
D: TRBD1; J: TRBJ1-2; V: TRBV30; size: .; length: 12; CDR3: CAWSPRGAGYTF; DNA: TGTGCCTGGAGTCCCAGGGGGGCCGGCTACACCTTC
D: .; J: TRBJ2-1; V: TRBV9; size: .; length: 15; CDR3: CASSVVAGALNEQFF; DNA: TGTGCCAGCAGCGTAGTCGCGGGGGCCCTCAATGAGCAGTTCTTC
D: .; J: TRBJ1-1; V: TRBV4-1; size: .; length: 15; CDR3: CASSQGGTGNTEAFF; DNA: TGCGCCAGCAGCCAAGGAGGGACTGGGAACACTGAAGCTTTCTTT
D: TRBD2; J: TRBJ2-1; V: TRBV28; size: few; length: 16; CDR3: CASSLRTSGTYNEQFF; DNA: TGTGCCAGCAGTTTACGGACTAGCGGTACCTACAATGAGCAGTTCTTC
D: TRBD1; J: TRBJ1-1; V: TRBV6-5; size: .; length: 12; CDR3: CASGTGNTEAFF; DNA: TGTGCCAGTGGGACAGGGAACACTGAAGCTTTCTTT
D: .; J: TRBJ2-7; V: TRBV5-1; size: few; length: 15; CDR3: CASSTTTEVAYEQYF; DNA: TGCGCCAGCAGCACGACGACAGAAGTAGCCTACGAGCAGTACTTC
D: .; J: TRBJ2-7; V: TRBV27; size: .; length: 13; CDR3: CASSLHRVAEQYF; DNA: TGTGCCAGCAGTTTACACAGGGTAGCCGAGCAGTACTTC
D: TRBD2; J: TRBJ2-1; V: TRBV7-9; size: .; length: 19; CDR3: CASSLARTSGRSSYNEQFF; DNA: TGTGCCAGCAGCTTAGCCCGGACTAGCGGGCGTAGCTCCTACAATGAGCAGTTCTTC
D: .; J: TRBJ2-5; V: TRBV7-9; size: .; length: 10; CDR3: CVIRGETQYF; DNA: TGTGTAATCAGGGGTGAGACCCAGTACTTC
D: .; J: TRBJ2-7; V: TRBV21-1; size: .; length: 16; CDR3: CASSKLGSRQPYEQYF; DNA: TGTGCCAGCAGCAAACTTGGGTCCCGACAACCCTACGAGCAGTACTTC
D: TRBD1; J: TRBJ1-5; V: TRBV27; size: .; length: 16; CDR3: CASSPRTGRREQPQHF; DNA: TGTGCCAGCAGTCCCCGGACAGGGCGGAGGGAACAGCCCCAGCATTTT
D: TRBD1; J: TRBJ1-2; V: TRBV11-2; size: .; length: 14; CDR3: CASSFSTGDYGYTF; DNA: TGTGCCAGCAGCTTTAGCACAGGGGACTATGGCTACACCTTC
D: TRBD2; J: TRBJ2-7; V: TRBV6-5; size: .; length: 15; CDR3: CASSYAPAGPYEQYF; DNA: TGTGCCAGCAGTTACGCACCAGCGGGACCCTACGAGCAGTACTTC
D: .; J: TRBJ2-1; V: TRBV19; size: .; length: 19; CDR3: CASSIASARGTQGYNEQFF; DNA: TGTGCCAGTAGTATCGCAAGTGCCAGGGGAACCCAAGGCTACAATGAGCAGTTCTTC
D: TRBD1; J: TRBJ2-3; V: TRBV28; size: .; length: 16; CDR3: CASSGAGTGGWGTQYF; DNA: TGTGCCAGCAGTGGCGCCGGGACAGGGGGCTGGGGTACGCAGTATTTT
D: TRBD1; J: TRBJ1-1; V: TRBV6-5; size: .; length: 13; CDR3: CASTGGMNTEAFF; DNA: TGTGCCAGCACAGGGGGCATGAACACTGAAGCTTTCTTT
D: .; J: TRBJ1-5; V: TRBV10-3; size: few; length: 16; CDR3: CAISESGATSNQPQHF; DNA: TGTGCCATCAGTGAGTCGGGGGCGACTAGCAATCAGCCCCAGCATTTT
D: .; J: TRBJ2-1; V: TRBV5-1; size: .; length: 15; CDR3: CASSLGPPNRDEQFF; DNA: TGCGCCAGCAGCTTGGGCCCCCCTAACAGGGATGAGCAGTTCTTC
D: TRBD1; J: TRBJ2-2; V: TRBV7-3; size: .; length: 14; CDR3: CASSERQGTGELFF; DNA: TGTGCCAGCAGCGAAAGACAGGGTACCGGGGAGCTGTTTTTT
D: .; J: TRBJ1-1; V: TRBV7-2; size: .; length: 12; CDR3: CASSFSAGRAFF; DNA: TGTGCCAGCAGCTTTAGCGCAGGTCGGGCTTTCTTT
D: TRBD2; J: TRBJ2-5; V: TRBV4-1; size: .; length: 15; CDR3: CASSPIAGGTETQYF; DNA: TGCGCCAGCAGTCCGATAGCGGGAGGGACGGAGACCCAGTACTTC
D: .; J: TRBJ2-5; V: TRBV19; size: .; length: 15; CDR3: CASSPEGGRRETQYF; DNA: TGTGCCAGTAGTCCCGAGGGGGGGCGCAGAGAGACCCAGTACTTC
D: .; J: TRBJ2-3; V: TRBV18; size: .; length: 16; CDR3: CASSPGQGRFTNTQYF; DNA: TGTGCCAGCTCACCAGGGCAGGGCCGGTTTACGAATACGCAGTATTTT
D: .; J: TRBJ2-3; V: TRBV2; size: .; length: 15; CDR3: CASSGVGGNTDTQYF; DNA: TGTGCCAGCAGCGGGGTGGGGGGTAACACAGATACGCAGTATTTT
D: TRBD1; J: TRBJ2-7; V: TRBV2; size: once; length: 14; CDR3: CASSEDRGPDEQYF; DNA: TGTGCCAGCAGTGAAGACAGGGGCCCGGACGAGCAGTACTTC
D: TRBD1; J: TRBJ2-4; V: TRBV14; size: once; length: 14; CDR3: CASSQGQGVDIQYF; DNA: TGTGCCAGCAGCCAAGGACAGGGAGTGGACATTCAGTACTTC
D: TRBD1; J: TRBJ2-7; V: TRBV5-8; size: .; length: 16; CDR3: CASSSLPGTGSYEQYF; DNA: TGTGCCAGCAGCTCTTTACCCGGGACAGGTTCCTACGAGCAGTACTTC
D: TRBD1; J: TRBJ2-7; V: TRBV27; size: .; length: 16; CDR3: CASSPTDRGGPSEQYF; DNA: TGTGCCAGCAGTCCTACCGACAGGGGGGGTCCAAGCGAGCAGTACTTC
D: TRBD2; J: TRBJ2-5; V: TRBV7-9; size: .; length: 14; CDR3: CASSRRERGETQYF; DNA: TGTGCCAGCAGCCGACGGGAGCGGGGAGAGACCCAGTACTTC
D: .; J: TRBJ2-7; V: TRBV5-6; size: .; length: 15; CDR3: CASSLPLGGPYEQYF; DNA: TGTGCCAGCAGCTTGCCCCTGGGGGGGCCTTACGAGCAGTACTTC
D: .; J: TRBJ1-1; V: TRBV7-6; size: .; length: 13; CDR3: CASSFEQNTEAFF; DNA: TGTGCCAGCAGCTTTGAGCAGAACACTGAAGCTTTCTTT
D: .; J: TRBJ1-1; V: TRBV6-1; size: .; length: 15; CDR3: CASSENLDSYAEAFF; DNA: TGTGCCAGCAGTGAAAATCTGGACAGCTACGCTGAAGCTTTCTTT
D: .; J: TRBJ1-5; V: TRBV10-3; size: few; length: 16; CDR3: CAISESIRGAHQPQHF; DNA: TGTGCCATCAGTGAGTCGATTCGGGGAGCGCATCAGCCCCAGCATTTT
D: TRBD1; J: TRBJ2-1; V: TRBV4-1; size: .; length: 15; CDR3: CASSHPTGQYNEQFF; DNA: TGCGCCAGCAGCCATCCGACAGGGCAATACAATGAGCAGTTCTTC
D: TRBD1; J: TRBJ1-2; V: TRBV10-3; size: .; length: 15; CDR3: CAISESEGAGYGYTF; DNA: TGTGCCATCAGTGAGTCAGAGGGGGCCGGCTATGGCTACACCTTC
D: TRBD2; J: TRBJ2-1; V: TRBV18; size: .; length: 13; CDR3: CASSPGLAGEQFF; DNA: TGTGCCAGCTCACCGGGACTAGCTGGTGAGCAGTTCTTC
D: TRBD1; J: TRBJ2-1; V: TRBV4-1; size: .; length: 16; CDR3: CASSQEVGDRGGEQFF; DNA: TGCGCCAGCAGCCAAGAAGTAGGGGACAGGGGGGGTGAGCAGTTCTTC
D: TRBD2; J: TRBJ2-1; V: TRBV5-1; size: .; length: 17; CDR3: CASSLGWGLAGTNEQFF; DNA: TGCGCCAGCAGCTTGGGATGGGGGCTAGCGGGAACCAATGAGCAGTTCTTC
D: .; J: TRBJ1-1; V: TRBV6-5; size: .; length: 14; CDR3: CASGRGARRTEAFF; DNA: TGTGCCAGCGGGCGGGGAGCAAGGCGCACTGAAGCTTTCTTT
D: TRBD1; J: TRBJ1-4; V: TRBV28; size: .; length: 15; CDR3: CASRDRGSKNEKLFF; DNA: TGTGCCAGCAGGGACAGGGGAAGTAAGAATGAAAAACTGTTTTTT
D: .; J: TRBJ1-5; V: TRBV2; size: .; length: 15; CDR3: CASTREIHSNQPQHF; DNA: TGTGCCAGCACCCGGGAGATCCATAGCAATCAGCCCCAGCATTTT
D: TRBD1; J: TRBJ1-1; V: TRBV18; size: .; length: 15; CDR3: CASSGDRVLNTEAFF; DNA: TGTGCCAGCTCGGGGGACAGGGTATTGAACACTGAAGCTTTCTTT
D: TRBD1; J: TRBJ1-5; V: TRBV7-9; size: .; length: 15; CDR3: CASSLQGAQGEPQHF; DNA: TGTGCCAGCAGCTTACAGGGGGCGCAGGGCGAGCCCCAGCATTTT